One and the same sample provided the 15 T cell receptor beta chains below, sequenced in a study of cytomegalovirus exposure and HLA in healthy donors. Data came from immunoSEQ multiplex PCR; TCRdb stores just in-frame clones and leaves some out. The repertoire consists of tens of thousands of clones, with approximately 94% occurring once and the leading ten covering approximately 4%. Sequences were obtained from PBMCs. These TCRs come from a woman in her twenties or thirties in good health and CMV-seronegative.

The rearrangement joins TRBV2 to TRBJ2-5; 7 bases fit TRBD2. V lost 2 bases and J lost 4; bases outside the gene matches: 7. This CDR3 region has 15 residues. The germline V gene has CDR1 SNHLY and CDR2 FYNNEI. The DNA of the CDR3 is TGTGCCAGCAGTGAAAGAGGCAGGGAGGGAGAGACCCAGTACTTC. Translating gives CASSERGREGETQYF.

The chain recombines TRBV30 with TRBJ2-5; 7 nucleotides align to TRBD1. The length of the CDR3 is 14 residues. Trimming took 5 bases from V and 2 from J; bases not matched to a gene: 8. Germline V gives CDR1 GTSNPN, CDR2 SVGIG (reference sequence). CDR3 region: CAWGGSRGQETQYF. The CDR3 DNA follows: TGTGCCTGGGGAGGTAGCAGGGGGCAAGAGACCCAGTACTTC. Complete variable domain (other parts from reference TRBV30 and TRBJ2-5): SQTIHQWPATLVQPVGSPLSLECTVEGTSNPNLYWYRQAAGRGLQLLFYSVGIGQISSEVPQNLSASRPQDRQFILSSKKLLLSDSGFYLCAWGGSRGQETQYFGPGTRLLVL.

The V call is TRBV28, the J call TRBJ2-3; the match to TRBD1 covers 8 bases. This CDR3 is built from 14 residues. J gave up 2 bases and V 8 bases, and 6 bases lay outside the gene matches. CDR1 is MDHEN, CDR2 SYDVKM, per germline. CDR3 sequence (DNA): TGTGCCAGCGGGGGGACAGGACCCACAGATACGCAGTATTTT. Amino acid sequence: CASGGTGPTDTQYF.

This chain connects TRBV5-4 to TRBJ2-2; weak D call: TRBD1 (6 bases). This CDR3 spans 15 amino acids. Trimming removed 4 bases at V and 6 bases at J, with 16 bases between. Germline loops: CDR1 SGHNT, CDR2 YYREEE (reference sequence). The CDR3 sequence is CASSTPTGSAGELFF. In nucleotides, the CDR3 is TGTGCCAGCAGCACCCCGACAGGTTCGGCCGGGGAGCTGTTTTTT.

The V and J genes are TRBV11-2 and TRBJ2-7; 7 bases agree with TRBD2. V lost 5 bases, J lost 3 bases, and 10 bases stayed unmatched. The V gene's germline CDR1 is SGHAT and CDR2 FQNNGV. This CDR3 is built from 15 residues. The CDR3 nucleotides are TGTGCCAGCAGCCCGCGGGGAGGGGCGATCTACGAGCAGTACTTC. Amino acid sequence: CASSPRGGAIYEQYF.

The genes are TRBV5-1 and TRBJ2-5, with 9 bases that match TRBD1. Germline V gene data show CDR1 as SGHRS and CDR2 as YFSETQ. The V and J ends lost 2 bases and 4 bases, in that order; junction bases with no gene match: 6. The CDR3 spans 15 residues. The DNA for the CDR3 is TGCGCCAGCAGCTTAGTACAGGGGGCAGGAGAGACCCAGTACTTC. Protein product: CASSLVQGAGETQYF.

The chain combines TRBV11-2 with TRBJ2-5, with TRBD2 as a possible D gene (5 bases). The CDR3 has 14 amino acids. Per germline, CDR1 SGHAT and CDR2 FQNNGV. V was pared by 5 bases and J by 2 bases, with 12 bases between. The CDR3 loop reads CASSPRWEQETQYF. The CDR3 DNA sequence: TGTGCCAGCAGCCCCCGGTGGGAGCAAGAGACCCAGTACTTC. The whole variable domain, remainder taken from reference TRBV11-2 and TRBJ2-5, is EAGVAQSPRYKIIEKRQSVAFWCNPISGHATLYWYQQILGQGPKLLIQFQNNGVVDDSQLPKDRFSAERLKGVDSTLKIQPAKLEDSAVYLCASSPRWEQETQYFGPGTRLLVL.

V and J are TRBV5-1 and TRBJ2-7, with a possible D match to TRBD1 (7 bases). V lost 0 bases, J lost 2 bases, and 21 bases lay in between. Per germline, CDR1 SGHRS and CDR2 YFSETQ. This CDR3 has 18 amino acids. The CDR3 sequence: CASSLGGDLRDSPYEQYF. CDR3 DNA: TGCGCCAGCAGCTTGGGGGGGGACCTCCGGGACAGCCCCTACGAGCAGTACTTC.

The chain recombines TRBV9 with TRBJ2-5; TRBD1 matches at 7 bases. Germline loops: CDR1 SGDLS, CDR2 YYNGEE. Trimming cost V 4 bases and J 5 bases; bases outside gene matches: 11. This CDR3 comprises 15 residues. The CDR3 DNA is TGTGCCAGCAGCCCTCGGACAGGTTCAGGGGAGACCCAGTACTTC. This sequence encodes CASSPRTGSGETQYF.

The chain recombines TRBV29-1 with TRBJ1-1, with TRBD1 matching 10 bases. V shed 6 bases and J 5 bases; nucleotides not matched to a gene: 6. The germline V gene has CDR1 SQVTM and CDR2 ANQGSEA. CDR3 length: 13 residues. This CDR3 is CSVRTGGITEAFF. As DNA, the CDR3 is TGCAGCGTGCGGACAGGGGGGATTACTGAAGCTTTCTTT.

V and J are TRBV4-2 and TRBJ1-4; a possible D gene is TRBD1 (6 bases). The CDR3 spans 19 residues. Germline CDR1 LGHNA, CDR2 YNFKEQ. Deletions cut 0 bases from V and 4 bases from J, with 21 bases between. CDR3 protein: CASSQDQVPGTLNNEKLFF. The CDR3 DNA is TGTGCCAGCAGCCAAGATCAAGTTCCCGGGACACTAAATAATGAAAAACTGTTTTTT.

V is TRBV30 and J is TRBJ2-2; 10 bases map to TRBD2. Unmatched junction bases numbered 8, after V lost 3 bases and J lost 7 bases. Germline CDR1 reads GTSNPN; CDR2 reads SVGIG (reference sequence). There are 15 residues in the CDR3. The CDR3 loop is CAWRLAGIDSGELFF. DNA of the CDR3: TGTGCCTGGAGACTAGCGGGGATAGATAGCGGGGAGCTGTTTTTT.

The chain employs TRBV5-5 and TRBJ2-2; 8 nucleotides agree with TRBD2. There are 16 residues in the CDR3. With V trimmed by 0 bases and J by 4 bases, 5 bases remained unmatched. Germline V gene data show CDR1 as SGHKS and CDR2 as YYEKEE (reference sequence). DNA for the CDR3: TGTGCCAGCAGCTTGGATCTAGCGGGCATCACCGGGGAGCTGTTTTTT. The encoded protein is CASSLDLAGITGELFF.

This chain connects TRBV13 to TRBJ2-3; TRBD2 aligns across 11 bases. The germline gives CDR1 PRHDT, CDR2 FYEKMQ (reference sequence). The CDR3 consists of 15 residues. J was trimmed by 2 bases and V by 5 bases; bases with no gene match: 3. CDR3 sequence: CASSATSGDTDTQYF. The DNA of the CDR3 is TGTGCCAGCAGCGCGACTAGCGGGGACACAGATACGCAGTATTTT.

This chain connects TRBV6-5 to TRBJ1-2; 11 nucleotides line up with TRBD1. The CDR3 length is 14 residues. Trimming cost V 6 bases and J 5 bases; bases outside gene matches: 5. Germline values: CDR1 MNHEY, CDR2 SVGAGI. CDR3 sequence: CASRGQGGRYGYTF. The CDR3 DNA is TGTGCCAGCAGGGGACAGGGGGGTCGGTATGGCTACACCTTC.